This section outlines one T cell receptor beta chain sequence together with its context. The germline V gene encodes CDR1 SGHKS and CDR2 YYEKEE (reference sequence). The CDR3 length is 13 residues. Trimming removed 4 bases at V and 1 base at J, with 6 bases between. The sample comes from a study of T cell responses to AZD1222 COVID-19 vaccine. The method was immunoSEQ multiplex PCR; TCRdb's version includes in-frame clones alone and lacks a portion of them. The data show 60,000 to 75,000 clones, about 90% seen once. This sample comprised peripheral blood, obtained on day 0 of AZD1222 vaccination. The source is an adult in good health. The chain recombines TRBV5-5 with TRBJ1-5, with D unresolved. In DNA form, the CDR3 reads TGTGCCAGCAGCCTTGACAGCAATCAGCCCCAGCATTTT. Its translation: CASSLDSNQPQHF.